Presented here are 12 T cell receptor beta chains from one specimen sequenced in a study of CD8 T cells in ankylosing spondylitis (dated by TCRdb to 2015 to 2018). The receptor library was made with 5' RACE. Sequenced using an Illumina HiSeq 2500. Starting from the raw public reads, TCRdb applied fastp trimming at Q25, assembled clones with MiXCR and retained in-frame beta chains. CDR3 protein duplicates are merged, each entry listing the most common genes and DNA. Across this sample there are about 150,000 distinct CDR3 sequences, with 7.3% seen only once. The ten biggest clones cover about an eighth of the sample. The sequencing input was blood, either unsorted or a sorted T cell fraction (not recorded which). These receptors were obtained from a female donor with ankylosing spondylitis or in good health (not recorded which).

This clonotype has ten or more counts. V and J are TRBV7-9 and TRBJ2-1; possibly TRBD1 or TRBD2 for D (6 bases each). This CDR3 is 16 amino acids long. Trimming pared 1 base from V and 5 bases from J, leaving 15 bases between. Germline V gives CDR1 SEHNR, CDR2 FQNEAQ (reference sequence). Here the CDR3 reads CASSLELRGANNEQFF. CDR3 bases: TGTGCCAGCAGCTTAGAGCTGAGGGGGGCAAACAATGAGCAGTTCTTC.

This clonotype was observed a few times. This chain uses TRBV11-2 with TRBJ2-1, with D perhaps TRBD2 (5 bases). The CDR3 sequence is 11 residues long. V was cut by 4 bases and J by 10 bases, with 8 bases left in between. Germline V gene data show CDR1 as SGHAT and CDR2 as FQNNGV. The CDR3 protein is CASSSAAEQFF. The CDR3 region has the DNA TGTGCCAGCAGCTCAGCGGCAGAGCAGTTCTTC.

The chain carries TRBV12-3 or TRBV12-4 and TRBJ1-1; tentative D call: TRBD1 (5 bases). This CDR3 is 15 amino acids long. The V end was cut by 3 bases, the J end by 6 bases, with 17 bases between. The CDR3, as DNA: TGTGCCAGCAGTTTTCGGACGGGGGTGGTTCCTGAAGCTTTCTTT. Protein sequence: CASSFRTGVVPEAFF.

In its sample, this clonotype was seen many times. The chain is built from TRBV29-1 and TRBJ1-1; D uncertain. V was pared by 6 bases and J by 5 bases, with 16 bases between. Germline values: CDR1 SQVTM, CDR2 ANQGSEA. This CDR3 comprises 13 residues. CDR3 region: CSVAVGSTTEAFF. The CDR3 DNA reads TGCAGCGTCGCAGTGGGGTCGACGACTGAAGCTTTCTTT.

This clonotype was counted many times. CDR3 sequence (DNA): TGTGCCAGCAGCTCGGGACTACCTGGGAATGAGCAGTTCTTC. As protein: CASSSGLPGNEQFF. V usage is TRBV7-2 and J usage is TRBJ2-1; 7 bases are a match to TRBD2. Germline V gene sequence: CDR1 SGHTA, CDR2 FQGNSA. J lost 7 bases, V lost 4 bases, and 7 bases had no gene match. The CDR3 contains 14 residues.

This clonotype was recorded at least ten times. The chain joins TRBV2 to TRBJ2-7; the D gene is possibly TRBD1 (7 bases). Trimming cost V 1 base and J 3 bases, with 16 bases left between them. The germline V gene has CDR1 SNHLY and CDR2 FYNNEI. CDR3 length equals 16 residues. CDR3 bases: TGTGCCAGCAGTGAAGGGGCAGGGGGGAGATTCTACGAGCAGTACTTC. Translating it yields CASSEGAGGRFYEQYF.

Many counts were recorded for this clonotype. The gene calls are TRBV3-1 and TRBJ1-2; 9 bases match TRBD1. Germline CDR1 LGHDT, CDR2 YNNKEL (reference sequence). The J segment lost 3 bases and the V segment lost 4 bases, leaving 9 bases of the junction unmatched. The CDR3 sequence is 16 residues long. CDR3 protein: CASSLQEGQGYYGYTF. In DNA, the CDR3 is TGTGCCAGCAGCCTACAAGAGGGACAGGGCTACTATGGCTACACCTTC.

This clonotype was detected ten times or more. The chain couples TRBV29-1 to TRBJ2-5; D uncertain. Germline CDR1 is SQVTM and CDR2 is ANQGSEA. Trimming left V 4 bases short and J 0 bases short, with 6 bases between. The CDR3 has 12 residues. This CDR3 is CSVGTNQETQYF. Written as DNA, the CDR3 is TGCAGCGTTGGGACGAACCAAGAGACCCAGTACTTC.

This clonotype was detected many times. V and J are TRBV27 and TRBJ2-1, with D possibly TRBD1 on 6 matching bases. Germline V lookup: CDR1 MNHEY, CDR2 SMNVEV (reference sequence). The V and J ends lost 6 bases and 2 bases respectively, with 14 bases between them. CDR3 size: 15 residues. CDR3 coding DNA: TGTGCCAGCAGCCCAACAGGGATTCCCTACAATGAGCAGTTCTTC. Translation: CASSPTGIPYNEQFF.

This clonotype has more than one count but fewer than ten. An end of the junction does not agree with germline; a read error may underlie this. The chain carries TRBV6-5 and TRBJ1-1, with D hard to call. CDR1 and CDR2 from the germline V gene are MNHEY and SVGAGI. The CDR3 covers 13 residues. In DNA, the CDR3 is TGTGCCAGCAGTTCCGCATTGAAGACTGAAGCTTTCTTT. Encoded protein: CASSSALKTEAFF.

This clonotype was picked up many times. The chain carries TRBV24-1 and TRBJ2-7, with TRBD2 matching over 10 bases. The CDR3 consists of 14 residues. Germline V gene data show CDR1 as KGHDR and CDR2 as SFDVKD. V lost 5 bases and J lost 6; bases outside the gene matches: 6. The CDR3 is CATSVSGGAFEQYF. The CDR3 nucleotides read TGTGCCACCAGTGTCAGCGGGGGGGCGTTCGAGCAGTACTTC.

This clonotype appeared many times. V usage is TRBV12-3 or TRBV12-4 and J usage is TRBJ1-3; D might be TRBD1 (5 bases). This CDR3 spans 15 amino acids. V lost 5 bases to trimming and J lost 6 bases, with 17 bases between them. Here the CDR3 DNA reads TGTGCCAGCAGTGACTTCGGGACCAAGAAAAACACCATATATTTT. Translated: CASSDFGTKKNTIYF.